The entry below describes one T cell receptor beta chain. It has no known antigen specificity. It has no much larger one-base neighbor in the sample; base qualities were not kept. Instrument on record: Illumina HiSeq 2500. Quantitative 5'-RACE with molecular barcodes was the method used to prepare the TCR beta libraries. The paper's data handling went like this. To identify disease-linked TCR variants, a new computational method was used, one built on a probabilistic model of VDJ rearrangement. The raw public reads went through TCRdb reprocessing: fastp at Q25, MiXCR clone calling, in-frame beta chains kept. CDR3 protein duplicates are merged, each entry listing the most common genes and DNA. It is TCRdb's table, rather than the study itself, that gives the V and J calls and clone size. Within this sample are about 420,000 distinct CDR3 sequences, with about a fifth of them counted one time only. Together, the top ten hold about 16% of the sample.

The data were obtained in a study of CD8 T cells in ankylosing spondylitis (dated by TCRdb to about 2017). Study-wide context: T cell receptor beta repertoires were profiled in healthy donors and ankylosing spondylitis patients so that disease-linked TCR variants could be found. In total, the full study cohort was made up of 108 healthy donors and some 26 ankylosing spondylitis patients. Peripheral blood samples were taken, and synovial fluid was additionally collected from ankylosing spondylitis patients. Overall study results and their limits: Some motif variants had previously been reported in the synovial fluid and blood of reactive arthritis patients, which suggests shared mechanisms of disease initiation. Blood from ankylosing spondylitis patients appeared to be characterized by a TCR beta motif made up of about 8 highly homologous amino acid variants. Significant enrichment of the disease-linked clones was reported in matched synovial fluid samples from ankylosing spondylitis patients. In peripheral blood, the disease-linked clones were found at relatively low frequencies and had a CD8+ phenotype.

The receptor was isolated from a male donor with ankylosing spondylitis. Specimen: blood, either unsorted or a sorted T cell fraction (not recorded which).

The nucleotide sequence reads as follows: TGCAGCGTCGAGACAAGTCGGGGCACTGAAGCTTTCTTT. The translation is CSVETSRGTEAFF. The V and J segments used are TRBV29-1 and TRBJ1-1; there is no confident call for the D gene. V loses 6 bases, J loses 4 bases, and the germline ends lie 15 bases apart. The CDR1 and CDR2 encoded by the germline V gene are SQVTM and ANQGSEA. The CDR3 runs 13 amino acids, cysteine and phenylalanine included. Just the 39-base CDR3 DNA is kept, in frame starting at base 1.